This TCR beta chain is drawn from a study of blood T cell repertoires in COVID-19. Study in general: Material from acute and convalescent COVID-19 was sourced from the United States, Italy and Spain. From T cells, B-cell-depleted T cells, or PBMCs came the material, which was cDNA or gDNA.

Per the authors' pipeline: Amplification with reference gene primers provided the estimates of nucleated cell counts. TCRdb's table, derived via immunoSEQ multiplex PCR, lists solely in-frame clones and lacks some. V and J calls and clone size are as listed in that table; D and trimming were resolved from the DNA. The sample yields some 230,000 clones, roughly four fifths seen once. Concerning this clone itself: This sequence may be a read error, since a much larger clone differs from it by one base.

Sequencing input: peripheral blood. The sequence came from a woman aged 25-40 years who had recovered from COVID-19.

The CDR3 DNA reads TGTGCCAGCAGCTCAAACACTGAAGCTTTCTTT. Translating it yields CASSSNTEAFF. The chain links TRBV7-9 to TRBJ1-1; D is uncertain. Germline V gene data show CDR1 as SEHNR and CDR2 as FQNEAQ (reference sequence). The V and J ends lost 4 bases and 2 bases respectively, with 2 bases between them. The CDR3 runs to 11 residues. Filled out from reference TRBV7-9 and TRBJ1-1, the complete variable domain reads DTGVSQNPRHKITKRGQNVTFRCDPISEHNRLYWYRQTLGQGPEFLTYFQNEAQLEKSRLLSDRFSAERPKGSFSTLEIQRTEQGDSAMYLCASSSNTEAFFGQGTRLTVV.